This T cell receptor (beta chain) was recovered during a study of T cells in localized non-small cell lung cancer. The study's findings and limits: The study found T cell clonality highest in uninvolved adjacent lung, above tumor. Sequencing involved a lone tumor region, leaving heterogeneity possible. Appearance in adjacent lung was seen for a median 57 of the top 100 tumor clones.

As for this clone: Its antigen is unknown.

The repertoire was sequenced with immunoSEQ multiplex PCR; TCRdb's copy has only in-frame clones and lacks some. This table has more than 30,000 clones, 70% to 90% appearing once. This CDR3 has 15 residues. The V gene's germline CDR1 is SEHNR and CDR2 FQNEAQ (reference sequence). V was clipped by 6 bases and J by 1 base; unmatched bases: 9. This receptor was identified in a male donor aged 60 or older with stage III lung adenocarcinoma. The sequencing used peripheral blood, collected before any cancer treatment. The chain is built from TRBV7-9 and TRBJ2-7; 7 positions agree with TRBD1. CDR3 region: CASSIFRDRSYEQYF. The DNA of the CDR3 is TGTGCCAGCAGTATCTTCCGGGACAGATCCTACGAGCAGTACTTC.